This TCR beta chain derives from a study of CD8+CD57+ T cells in acquired aplastic anemia. Whole-study results and caveats: Patients and controls shared approximately 30 CD8+ CDR3 sequences. CD8+ Simpson's diversity showed no significant patient-control difference.

This CDR3 spans 15 amino acids. The J segment lost 3 bases and the V segment lost 4 bases, leaving 6 bases of the junction unmatched. Per germline, CDR1 SGHNT and CDR2 YYREEE (reference sequence). This clonotype was recorded only once. The target antigen is unknown. Before being chosen for sequencing, patients had shown CD8+CD57+ cell expansion by flow cytometry. As a group, the patients uniformly had severe acquired aplastic anemia. Patients were untreated when blood was sampled. The TCR beta profiling, which covered VDJ combination and CDR3 sequence, was carried out using genomic DNA as the template. TCRdb ran MiXCR on the reads and lists one entry per CDR3 protein. In the table there are 150,000 to 160,000 distinct CDR3 sequences, approximately 52% of which are singletons.

Sequenced: sorted CD4+, CD8+, or CD8+CD57+ T cells (not recorded which) from PBMCs. The gene calls are TRBV5-4 and TRBJ2-7; 11 nucleotides agree with TRBD1. The receptor was isolated from a human donor with aplastic anemia. The CDR3 nucleotides are TGTGCCAGCAGCGTCGGGACAGGGGGAGGCTACGAGCAGTACTTC. It yields the protein CASSVGTGGGYEQYF.